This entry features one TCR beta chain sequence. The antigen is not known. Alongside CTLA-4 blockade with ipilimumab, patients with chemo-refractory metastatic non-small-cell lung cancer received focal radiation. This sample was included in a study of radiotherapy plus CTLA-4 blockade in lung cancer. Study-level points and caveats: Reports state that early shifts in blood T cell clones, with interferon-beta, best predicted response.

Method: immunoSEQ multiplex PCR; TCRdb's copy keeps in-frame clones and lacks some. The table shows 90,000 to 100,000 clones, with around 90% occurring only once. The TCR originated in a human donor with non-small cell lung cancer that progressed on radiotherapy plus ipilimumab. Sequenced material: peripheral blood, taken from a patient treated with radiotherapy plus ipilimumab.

The DNA of the CDR3 is TGTGCCAGCAGTTTCCAGGCGACAGGGGGCGCAGGCCAGCCCCAGCATTTT. Its protein is CASSFQATGGAGQPQHF. V usage is TRBV27 and J usage is TRBJ1-5, with TRBD1 matching over 10 bases. J gave up 7 bases and V 3 bases, and 12 bases lay outside the gene matches. The CDR3 is made up of 17 amino acids. Looked up from germline, CDR1 is MNHEY and CDR2 is SMNVEV (reference sequence).